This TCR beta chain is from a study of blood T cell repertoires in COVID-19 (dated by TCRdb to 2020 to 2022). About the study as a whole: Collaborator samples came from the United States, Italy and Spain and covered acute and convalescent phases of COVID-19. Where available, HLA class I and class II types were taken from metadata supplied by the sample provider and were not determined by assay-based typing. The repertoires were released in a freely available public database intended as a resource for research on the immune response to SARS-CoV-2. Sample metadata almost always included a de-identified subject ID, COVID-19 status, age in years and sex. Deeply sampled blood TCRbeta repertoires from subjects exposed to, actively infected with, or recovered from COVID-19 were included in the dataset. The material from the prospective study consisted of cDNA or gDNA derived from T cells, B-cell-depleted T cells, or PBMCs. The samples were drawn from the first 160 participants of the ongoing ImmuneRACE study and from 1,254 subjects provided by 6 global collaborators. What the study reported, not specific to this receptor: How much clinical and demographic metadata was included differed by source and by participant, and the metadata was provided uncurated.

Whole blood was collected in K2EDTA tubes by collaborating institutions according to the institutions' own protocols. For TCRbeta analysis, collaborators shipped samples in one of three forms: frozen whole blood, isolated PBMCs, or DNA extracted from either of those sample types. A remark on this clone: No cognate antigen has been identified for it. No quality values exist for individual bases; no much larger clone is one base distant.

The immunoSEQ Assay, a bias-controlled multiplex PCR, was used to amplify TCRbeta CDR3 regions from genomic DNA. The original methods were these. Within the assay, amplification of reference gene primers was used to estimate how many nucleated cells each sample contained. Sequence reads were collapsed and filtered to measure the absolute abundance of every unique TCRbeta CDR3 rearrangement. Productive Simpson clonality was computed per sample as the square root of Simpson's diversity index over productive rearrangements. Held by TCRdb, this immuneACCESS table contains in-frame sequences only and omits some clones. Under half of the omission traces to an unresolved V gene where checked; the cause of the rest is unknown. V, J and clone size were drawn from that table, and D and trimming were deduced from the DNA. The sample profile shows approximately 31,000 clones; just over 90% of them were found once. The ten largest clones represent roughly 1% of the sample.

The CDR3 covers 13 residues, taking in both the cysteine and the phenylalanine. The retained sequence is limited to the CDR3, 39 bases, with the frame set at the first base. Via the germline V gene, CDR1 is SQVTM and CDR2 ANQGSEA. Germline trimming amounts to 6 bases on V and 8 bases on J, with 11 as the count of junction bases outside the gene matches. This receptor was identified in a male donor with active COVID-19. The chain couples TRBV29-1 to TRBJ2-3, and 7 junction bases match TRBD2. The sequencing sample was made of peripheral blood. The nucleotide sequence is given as TGCAGCGTGGGGGGGAGGGGAACGGGTACGCAGTATTTT. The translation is CSVGGRGTGTQYF.